This note documents a single TCR beta chain sequence. The junction departs from germline at one end; a sequencing error may be responsible. Localized lung adenocarcinoma, a non-small cell lung cancer, affected the donors. This sample is part of a study of CD4 and CD8 cells across lung adenocarcinoma regions. Germline CDR1 is ENHRY and CDR2 is SYGVKD. There are 15 residues in the CDR3. Via MiXCR, TCRdb re-called the PCR reads, giving one row per CDR3 protein. The repertoire holds tens of thousands of distinct CDR3 sequences, roughly half seen once, with 20% to 25% in the top ten. Sequencing input: CD4+ T cells from the center of a lung tumor. The chain recombines TRBV10-3 with TRBJ2-3, with D maybe TRBD2 (6 bases). The source of this sequence is a male donor with lung adenocarcinoma. The CD4 and CD8 labels of this study may be unreliable. This CDR3 is CAMGLQAVSPETQFF. The CDR3 DNA is TGTGCCATGGGACTCCAGGCTGTGAGCCCCGAGACGCAGTTTTTT.